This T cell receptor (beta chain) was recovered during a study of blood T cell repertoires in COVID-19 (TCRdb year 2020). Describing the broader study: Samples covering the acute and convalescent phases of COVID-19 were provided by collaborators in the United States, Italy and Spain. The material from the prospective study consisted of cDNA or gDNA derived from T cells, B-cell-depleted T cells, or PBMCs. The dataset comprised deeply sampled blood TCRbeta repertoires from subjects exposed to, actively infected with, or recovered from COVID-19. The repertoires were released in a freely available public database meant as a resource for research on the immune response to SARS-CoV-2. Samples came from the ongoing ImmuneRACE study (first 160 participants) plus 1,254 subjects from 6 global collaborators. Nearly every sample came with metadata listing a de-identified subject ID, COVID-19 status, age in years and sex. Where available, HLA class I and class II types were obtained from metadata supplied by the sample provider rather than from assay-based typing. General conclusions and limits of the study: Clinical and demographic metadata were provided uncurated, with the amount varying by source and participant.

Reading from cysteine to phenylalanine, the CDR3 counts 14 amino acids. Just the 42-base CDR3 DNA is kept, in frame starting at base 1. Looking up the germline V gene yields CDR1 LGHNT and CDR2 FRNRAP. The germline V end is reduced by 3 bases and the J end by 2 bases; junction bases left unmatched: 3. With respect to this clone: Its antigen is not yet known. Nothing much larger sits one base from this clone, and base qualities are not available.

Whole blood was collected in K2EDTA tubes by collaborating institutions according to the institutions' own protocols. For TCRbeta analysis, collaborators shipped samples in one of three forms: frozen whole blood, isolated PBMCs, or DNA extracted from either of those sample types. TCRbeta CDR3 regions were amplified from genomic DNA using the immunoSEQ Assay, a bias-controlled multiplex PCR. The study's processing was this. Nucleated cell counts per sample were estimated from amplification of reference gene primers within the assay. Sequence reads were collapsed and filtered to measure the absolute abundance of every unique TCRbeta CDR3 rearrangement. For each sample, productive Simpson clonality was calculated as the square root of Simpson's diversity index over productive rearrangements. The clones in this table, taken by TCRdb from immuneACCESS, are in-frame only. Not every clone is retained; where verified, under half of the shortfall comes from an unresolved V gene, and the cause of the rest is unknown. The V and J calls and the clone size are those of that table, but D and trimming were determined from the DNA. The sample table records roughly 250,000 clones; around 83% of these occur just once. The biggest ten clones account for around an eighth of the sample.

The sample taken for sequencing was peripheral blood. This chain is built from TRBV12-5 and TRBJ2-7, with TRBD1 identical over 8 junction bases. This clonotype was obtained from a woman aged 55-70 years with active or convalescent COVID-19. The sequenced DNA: TGTGCTAGTGGTTTTGGACAGGGAACCTACGAGCAGTACTTC. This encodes CASGFGQGTYEQYF.